Listed here are 26 T cell receptor beta chains from one sample, sequenced in a study of T-cell memory formation after mild COVID-19. TCRdb reprocessed the 5' RACE reads with MiXCR, giving one entry per CDR3 protein. Of about 430,000 distinct CDR3 sequences in the sample, roughly 24% were seen once. The material sequenced was PBMCs or a T cell subset sorted from them (not recorded which). Receptor source: an adult woman who had mild COVID-19 (a few samples of this study predate the infection). Cell type and time point are not known.

This clonotype was found a few times. V gene TRBV15 combines with J gene TRBJ2-1; the match to TRBD2 covers 10 bases. The CDR3 spans 16 residues. V was pared by 0 bases and J by 12 bases, with 11 bases of the junction left unmatched. CDR1 LNHNV and CDR2 YYDKDF come from the germline V gene (reference sequence). The DNA of the CDR3 is TGTGCCACCAGCAGAGATCTGGGAGCTAGCGGGAGAAGGCAGTTCTTC. This translates into CATSRDLGASGRRQFF.

This chain links TRBV7-7 with TRBJ2-5; 10 bases line up with TRBD2. Germline-derived CDR1 and CDR2 are SSHAT and FNYEAQ (reference sequence). CDR3 length: 15 residues. The V gene end was trimmed by 5 bases and the J gene end by 9 bases; junction bases not matched to a gene: 12. The CDR3 spells CASSLTSGPPEAQYF. The DNA of the CDR3 is TGTGCCAGCAGCCTGACTAGCGGGCCCCCCGAGGCCCAGTACTTC.

The chain couples TRBV4-3 to TRBJ2-3; 11 bases map to TRBD2. The CDR3 has 16 amino acids. Losses at the gene ends were 0 bases for V and 7 bases for J; bases not matched to a gene: 6. The germline V gene encodes CDR1 LGHNA and CDR2 YSLEER. In DNA, the CDR3 is TGCGCCAGCAGCCAAGATGGCCGACTAGCGGGAAATACGCAGTATTTT. The encoded protein is CASSQDGRLAGNTQYF.

This clonotype has only a few counts. The chain joins TRBV15 to TRBJ2-5, with a tentative D call TRBD1 (5 bases). Germline V lookup: CDR1 LNHNV, CDR2 YYDKDF (reference sequence). The CDR3 consists of 15 residues. V lost 2 bases and J lost 5, with 15 bases in between. CDR3 sequence (DNA): TGTGCCACCAGCAGATCTGAAGGGGTTTGGGAGACCCAGTACTTC. This gives the protein CATSRSEGVWETQYF.

This clonotype was seen at least ten times. This chain links TRBV7-2 with TRBJ2-5, with D perhaps TRBD1 or TRBD2 (6 bases each). V lost 5 bases and J lost 2, with 12 bases in between. Germline CDR1 is SGHTA and CDR2 is FQGNSA. The CDR3 sequence is 14 residues long. The CDR3 sequence: CASSGGGRQETQYF. CDR3 sequence (DNA): TGTGCCAGCAGCGGAGGGGGGCGACAAGAGACCCAGTACTTC.

This chain joins TRBV20-1 and TRBJ1-1; D may be TRBD1 (5 bases). Per germline, CDR1 DFQATT and CDR2 SNEGSKA (reference sequence). This CDR3 spans 17 amino acids. Trimming shortened V by 5 bases and J by 4 bases, and 26 bases separated the two germline ends. The CDR3 DNA reads as TGCAGTGCTCTTTCAGTCGGCACCCACCACGGGGGCACTGAAGCTTTCTTT. This encodes CSALSVGTHHGGTEAFF.

This clonotype has only one observation. The J gene is TRBJ2-7, the V gene TRBV7-8, with 8 bases aligning to TRBD2. Germline CDR1 SGHVS, CDR2 FQNEAQ. There are 16 residues in the CDR3. V was clipped by 5 bases and J by 2 bases; unmatched bases: 11. The CDR3 sequence: CASSLHSRGGTYEQYF. The CDR3 bases are TGTGCCAGCAGCCTTCACTCCCGGGGGGGAACCTACGAGCAGTACTTC. The full variable domain, rest sourced from reference TRBV7-8 and TRBJ2-7, is GAGVSQSPRYKVAKRGQDVALRCDPISGHVSLFWYQQALGQGPEFLTYFQNEAQLDKSGLPSDRFFAERPEGSVSTLKIQRTQQEDSAVYLCASSLHSRGGTYEQYFGPGTRLTVT.

This clonotype was found many times. The junction does not match germline at one end; this may be a read error. The CDR3 loop reads CASSLDIRGASF. The CDR3 DNA follows: TGTGCCAGCAGCTTAGATATCCGTGGGGCTTCCTTC. This rearrangement joins TRBV7-9 to TRBJ2-7; weak D call: TRBD1 (5 bases). Germline V gene sequence: CDR1 SEHNR, CDR2 FQNEAQ (reference sequence). The CDR3 has 12 residues.

The chain couples TRBV4-1 to TRBJ1-2; no clear D gene. The CDR3 runs to 12 residues. Germline lookup yields CDR1 MGHRA and CDR2 YSYEKL. CDR3 bases: TGCGCGAGCGGGCAGCCAAACTATGGCTACACCTTC. Protein: CASGQPNYGYTF.

This sequence joins TRBV20-1 and TRBJ2-7; the match to TRBD1 covers 11 bases. CDR1 and CDR2 (germline): DFQATT, SNEGSKA (reference sequence). The CDR3 sequence is 14 residues long. Trimming took 3 bases from V and 6 from J; bases not matched to a gene: 7. CDR3 sequence (DNA): TGCAGTGCTAGGGATGGACAGGGGGCCGTCGAGCAGTACTTC. It is translated as CSARDGQGAVEQYF.

This clonotype was detected ten times or more. The V call is TRBV4-3, the J call TRBJ2-1, with TRBD2 matching over 12 bases. Trimming took 0 bases from V and 14 from J; bases not matched to a gene: 5. Germline loops: CDR1 LGHNA, CDR2 YSLEER. The CDR3 spans 14 residues. Written as DNA, the CDR3 is TGCGCCAGCAGCCAAGATCAGACTAGCGGGAGTAAGTTCTTC. This translates into CASSQDQTSGSKFF.

The chain links TRBV7-8 to TRBJ2-5; no clear D. Germline lookup yields CDR1 SGHVS and CDR2 FQNEAQ. This CDR3 is 15 amino acids long. The ends were cut back, 2 bases at V and 3 bases at J, with 13 bases in the middle. The CDR3: CASSLPDVSKETQYF. The CDR3 DNA is TGTGCCAGCAGCTTACCCGACGTTTCAAAAGAGACCCAGTACTTC. Looking up the rest from reference TRBV7-8 and TRBJ2-5 gives the full variable domain: GAGVSQSPRYKVAKRGQDVALRCDPISGHVSLFWYQQALGQGPEFLTYFQNEAQLDKSGLPSDRFFAERPEGSVSTLKIQRTQQEDSAVYLCASSLPDVSKETQYFGPGTRLLVL.

V usage is TRBV20-1 and J usage is TRBJ2-7; the D is unclear. The germline V and J ends were trimmed by 5 bases and 2 bases, with 16 bases remaining between them. In germline, CDR1 is DFQATT, CDR2 SNEGSKA (reference sequence). This CDR3 is built from 14 residues. The CDR3 DNA is TGCAGTGCTGCACCCTTGGGTAAGACCTACGAGCAGTACTTC. This translates into CSAAPLGKTYEQYF.

This clonotype was counted between two and nine times. The chain combines TRBV29-1 with TRBJ2-3, with a possible D match to TRBD2 (5 bases). CDR3 length equals 14 residues. Germline V CDR1 and CDR2: SQVTM, ANQGSEA. V lost 4 bases, J lost 0 bases, and 11 bases lay in between. Here the CDR3 reads CSVVVDFSTDTQYF. The CDR3 DNA reads as TGCAGCGTTGTGGTGGACTTTAGCACAGATACGCAGTATTTT.

V and J are TRBV20-1 and TRBJ2-3; possible D gene TRBD2, 6 bases. The CDR3 is 14 residues long. With 3 bases removed from V and 0 bases from J, the gap between germline ends came to 10 bases. Germline CDR1 DFQATT, CDR2 SNEGSKA (reference sequence). CDR3 region: CSARRDLSTDTQYF. DNA for the CDR3: TGCAGTGCTAGGCGGGACCTCAGCACAGATACGCAGTATTTT.

This clonotype showed up just a few times. The rearrangement links TRBV4-3 to TRBJ2-7; TRBD2 might be the D (5 bases). The V end lost 2 bases, the J end lost 6 bases, and 14 bases lay between the germline ends. CDR3 length equals 14 residues. Germline V gives CDR1 LGHNA, CDR2 YSLEER. CDR3 sequence (DNA): TGCGCCAGCAGCCAAACCGAGGGAATGGGCGAGCAGTACTTC. Its protein is CASSQTEGMGEQYF.

The CDR3 sequence is CASSLKTSGRKYRDTQYF. Here the CDR3 DNA reads TGTGCCAGCAGCTTGAAGACTAGCGGGAGGAAATATCGAGATACGCAGTATTTT. This chain links TRBV7-8 with TRBJ2-3; 13 bases map to TRBD2. The CDR3 runs 18 residues. Per germline, CDR1 SGHVS and CDR2 FQNEAQ. Trimming cost V 3 bases and J 5 bases; bases outside gene matches: 11.

V is TRBV7-3 and J is TRBJ1-1; 12 nucleotides agree with TRBD1. The germline V gene has CDR1 SGHTA and CDR2 FQGTGA. Unmatched junction bases numbered 12, after V lost 3 bases and J lost 1 base. There are 19 residues in the CDR3. Here the CDR3 DNA reads TGTGCCAGCAGCTTGTATCACTCTCCGGGACAGGGGGCGAACACTGAAGCTTTCTTT. It is translated as CASSLYHSPGQGANTEAFF.

This chain joins TRBV7-2 and TRBJ2-5; maybe TRBD2 (7 bases). Germline lookup yields CDR1 SGHTA and CDR2 FQGNSA. The CDR3 totals 15 residues. V lost 6 bases and J lost 5, with 19 bases in between. The CDR3 DNA sequence: TGTGCCAGCAGTCTAGGGGGTCGGGAGGCGGAGACCCAGTACTTC. Its protein is CASSLGGREAETQYF.

This clonotype was counted a few times. The V gene is TRBV7-8, the J gene TRBJ2-2; D possibly corresponds to TRBD2 (6 bases). This CDR3 is built from 18 residues. The V gene lost 6 bases and the J gene lost 3 bases, with 23 bases spanning the gap. Germline loops: CDR1 SGHVS, CDR2 FQNEAQ. The CDR3 spells CASSSETRLGGHTGELFF. Here the CDR3 DNA reads TGTGCCAGCAGTTCCGAAACAAGACTGGGGGGTCACACCGGGGAGCTGTTTTTT.

In this sample, this clonotype turned up a few times. The V and J genes are TRBV29-1 and TRBJ1-4; D possibly corresponds to TRBD1 (5 bases). V lost 2 bases and J 3 bases, leaving 13 bases between the germline ends. Looked up from germline, CDR1 is SQVTM and CDR2 is ANQGSEA. The CDR3 totals 15 residues. Here the CDR3 reads CSVELEGLANEKLFF. The CDR3 region has the DNA TGCAGCGTTGAACTGGAGGGGCTGGCTAATGAAAAACTGTTTTTT.

The gene calls are TRBV7-2 and TRBJ2-1, with TRBD1 matching 10 bases. In germline, CDR1 is SGHTA, CDR2 FQGNSA. With 1 base clipped from V and 8 bases from J, the junction kept 11 bases outside the gene matches. This CDR3 is 17 amino acids long. The CDR3 region is CASSLEDHGTGVDEQFF. Written as DNA, the CDR3 is TGTGCCAGCAGCTTAGAGGACCACGGGACAGGGGTCGATGAGCAGTTCTTC.

The chain is built from TRBV12-3 or TRBV12-4 and TRBJ2-7, with 7 bases matching TRBD1. J gave up 5 bases and V 5 bases, and 6 bases lay outside the gene matches. The length of the CDR3 is 13 residues. CDR3 loop: CASSKDRVHEQYF. DNA for the CDR3: TGTGCCAGCAGTAAAGACAGGGTCCACGAGCAGTACTTC.

The rearrangement uses TRBV7-2 and TRBJ2-2; 9 bases match TRBD2. J was trimmed by 0 bases and V by 2 bases; bases with no gene match: 4. The CDR3 has 17 amino acids. The germline V gene encodes CDR1 SGHTA and CDR2 FQGNSA. The CDR3 nucleotides are TGTGCCAGCAGCTTATTTGCTAGCGGGACGAACACCGGGGAGCTGTTTTTT. Translation gives CASSLFASGTNTGELFF.

Only a few counts were recorded for this clonotype. The chain couples TRBV30 to TRBJ1-5, with a possible D match to TRBD1 (6 bases). This CDR3 has 15 residues. The V gene lost 0 bases and the J gene lost 8 bases, with 17 bases spanning the gap. Germline V lookup: CDR1 GTSNPN, CDR2 SVGIG (reference sequence). The CDR3 here is CAWSVSWDPGEPQHF. In DNA, the CDR3 is TGTGCCTGGAGTGTAAGTTGGGACCCAGGGGAGCCCCAGCATTTT.

This clonotype was found a few times. The chain has TRBV29-1 and TRBJ1-2; D remains unclear. Germline-derived CDR1 and CDR2 are SQVTM and ANQGSEA. The CDR3 runs to 10 residues. Trimming removed 3 bases from V and 4 bases from J, with 3 bases in between. The CDR3 nucleotides read TGCAGCGTTGACAGCTATGGCTACACCTTC. This sequence encodes CSVDSYGYTF.